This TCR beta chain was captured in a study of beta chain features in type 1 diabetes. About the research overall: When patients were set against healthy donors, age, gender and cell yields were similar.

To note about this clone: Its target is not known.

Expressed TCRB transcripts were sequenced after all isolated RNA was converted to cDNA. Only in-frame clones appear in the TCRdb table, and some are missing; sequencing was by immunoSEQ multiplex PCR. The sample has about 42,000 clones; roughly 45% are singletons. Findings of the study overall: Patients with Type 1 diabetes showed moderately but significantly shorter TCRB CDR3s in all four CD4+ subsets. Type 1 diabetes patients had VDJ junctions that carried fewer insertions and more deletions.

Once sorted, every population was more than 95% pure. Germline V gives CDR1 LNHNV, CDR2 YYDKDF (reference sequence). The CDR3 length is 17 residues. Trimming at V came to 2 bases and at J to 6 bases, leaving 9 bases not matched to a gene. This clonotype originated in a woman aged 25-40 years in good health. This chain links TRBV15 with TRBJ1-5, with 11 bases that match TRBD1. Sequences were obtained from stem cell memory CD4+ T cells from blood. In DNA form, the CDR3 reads TGTGCCACCAGCAGACCCCGGGACAGGGGGTCAGTTCAGCCCCAGCATTTT. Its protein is CATSRPRDRGSVQPQHF.